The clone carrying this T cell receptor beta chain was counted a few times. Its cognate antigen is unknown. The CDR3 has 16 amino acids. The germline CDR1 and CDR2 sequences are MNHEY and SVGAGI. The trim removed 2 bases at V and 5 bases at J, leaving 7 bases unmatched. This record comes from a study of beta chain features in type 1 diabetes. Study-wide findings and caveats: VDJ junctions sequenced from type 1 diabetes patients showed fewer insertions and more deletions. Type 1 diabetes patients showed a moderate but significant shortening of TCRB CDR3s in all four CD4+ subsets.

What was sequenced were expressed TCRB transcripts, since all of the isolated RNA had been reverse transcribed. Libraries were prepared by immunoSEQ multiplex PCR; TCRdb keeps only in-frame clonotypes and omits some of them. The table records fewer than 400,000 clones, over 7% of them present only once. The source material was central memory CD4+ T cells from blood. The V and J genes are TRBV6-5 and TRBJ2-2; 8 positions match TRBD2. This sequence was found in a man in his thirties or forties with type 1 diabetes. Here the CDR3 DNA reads TGTGCCAGCAGTTACCAACCGGGACTAGATACCGGGGAGCTGTTTTTT. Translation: CASSYQPGLDTGELFF.